Listed below are T cell receptor beta chains from one sample, sequenced in a study of neoadjuvant anti-PD-1 for oral cavity cancer. Produced via immunoSEQ multiplex PCR; TCRdb's table is partial and in-frame only. The sample shows 72,000 or so clones, about four fifths of them seen only once. The material sequenced was PBMCs, taken before nivolumab (anti-PD-1) treatment. These receptors all stem from a person aged 35-79 years with oral cavity squamous cell carcinoma. Both conserved end residues are part of each CDR3. The D gene is left open where the match is weak. Size values are once, few and many counts, or a class for expanded clones, and some rows have none.

TRBJ1-2 | NA | TRBD1 | TRBV6-5 | TGTGCCAGCAGCCCCCAGGGGGGGTCCTATGGCTACACCTTC | CASSPQGGSYGYTF
TRBJ1-3 | many | NA | TRBV9 | TGTGCCAGCAGCGTAGCGGGGCCTGGAAACACCATATATTTT | CASSVAGPGNTIYF
TRBJ2-4 | NA | TRBD2 | TRBV6-1 | TGTGCCAGCAGTGGAACTAGCGGTTCTTTTCTAGCCAAAAACATTCAGTACTTC | CASSGTSGSFLAKNIQYF
TRBJ1-2 | NA | NA | TRBV28 | TGTGCCAGCAGTTTATATGGCAGGGGAGAGGGAGGCTACACCTTC | CASSLYGRGEGGYTF
TRBJ2-2 | once | NA | TRBV19 | TGTGCCAGTAGTCCGGCGGCCAGGGGCACCGGGGAGCTGTTTTTT | CASSPAARGTGELFF
TRBJ1-3 | NA | TRBD1 | TRBV19 | TGTGCCAGTAGTATCGGGACAGCTGGAAACACCATATATTTT | CASSIGTAGNTIYF
TRBJ1-2 | NA | NA | TRBV30 | TGTGCCTGTGACAGCTACTATGGCTACACCTTC | CACDSYYGYTF
TRBJ1-4 | NA | NA | TRBV15 | TGTGCCACCAGCAGAGGGGGGGATGAAAAACTGTTTTTT | CATSRGGDEKLFF
TRBJ2-6 | NA | NA | TRBV10-3 | TGTGCCATCAGCCACTCGACAGGGGCCAACGTCCTGACTTTC | CAISHSTGANVLTF
TRBJ1-2 | NA | TRBD1 | TRBV6-5 | TGTGCCAGCAGTCGTATAGGGGGCTACTATGGCTACACCTTC | CASSRIGGYYGYTF
TRBJ1-2 | NA | NA | TRBV19 | TGTGCCAGTAGTCCCCGAAGACTCATCCTTGGGTACTATGGCTACACCTTC | CASSPRRLILGYYGYTF
TRBJ1-4 | NA | NA | TRBV30 | TGTGCCTGGAGTGTTTATGGGAATGAAAAACTGTTTTTT | CAWSVYGNEKLFF
TRBJ1-2 | few | NA | TRBV2 | TGTGCCAGCAGCAACCTCGGCTACACCTTC | CASSNLGYTF
TRBJ2-3 | NA | NA | TRBV19 | TGTGCCAGTACCCACAGGGGGGGACTTTTCACCCCAGATACGCAGTATTTT | CASTHRGGLFTPDTQYF
TRBJ1-2 | NA | NA | TRBV30 | TGTGCCTGGACCGCGGTGGGGGATTATGGCTACACCTTC | CAWTAVGDYGYTF
TRBJ2-1 | few | NA | TRBV4-1 | TGCGCCAGCAGCCGAGTGGGGCCGGGTGAGCAGTTCTTC | CASSRVGPGEQFF
TRBJ2-5 | few | NA | TRBV6-1 | TGTGCCGGAACAGGGGGTTTGGCGGGAGGAGAGACCCAGTACTTC | CAGTGGLAGGETQYF
TRBJ2-3 | NA | NA | TRBV5-1 | TGCGCCAGCACCTCTTCCAGGGTGAGGACAGATACGCAGTATTTT | CASTSSRVRTDTQYF
TRBJ1-1 | few | NA | TRBV9 | TGTGCCAGCAGCGTAGGGGGTTTTGATACTGAAGCTTTCTTT | CASSVGGFDTEAFF
TRBJ2-2 | NA | TRBD1 | TRBV4-1 | TGCGCCAGCAGCCGCCAGACAGGGGGATACACCGGGGAGCTGTTTTTT | CASSRQTGGYTGELFF
TRBJ2-1 | NA | NA | TRBV5-1 | TGCGCCAGCAGAGTAGGGGAGGACAATGAGCAGTTCTTC | CASRVGEDNEQFF
TRBJ1-2 | NA | TRBD1 | TRBV11-2 | TGTGCCAGCAGCTTATTCGCGAGGGGGCGCCGAGGCTACACCTTC | CASSLFARGRRGYTF
TRBJ1-2 | NA | NA | TRBV2 | TGTGCCAGCACCCCGGAAAACTATGGCTACACCTTC | CASTPENYGYTF
TRBJ2-1 | NA | NA | TRBV9 | TGTGCCAGCGGGGGGCCTTTGGACAATGAGCAGTTCTTC | CASGGPLDNEQFF
TRBJ2-6 | NA | TRBD1 | TRBV9 | TGTGCCAGCAGCGTCACCGGGACAGGGACGAGCTCTGGGGCCAACGTCCTGACTTTC | CASSVTGTGTSSGANVLTF
TRBJ2-2 | NA | NA | TRBV9 | TGTGCCAGCAGCGCCGGGCAGACGGGCACCGGGGAGCTGTTTTTT | CASSAGQTGTGELFF
TRBJ1-1 | NA | TRBD1 | TRBV11-2 | TGTGCCAGCAGCTCGGACAGGTCGACTGAAGCTTTCTTT | CASSSDRSTEAFF
TRBJ1-1 | once | NA | TRBV7-9 | TGTGCCAGCAGCGAAACGAACAGGGTCACTGAAGCTTTCTTT | CASSETNRVTEAFF
TRBJ2-5 | few | NA | TRBV4-1 | TGCGCCAGCAGCCAAGGCCCAGTTGGGACCCAGTACTTC | CASSQGPVGTQYF
TRBJ1-2 | NA | TRBD1 | TRBV27 | TGTGCCAGCAGCCTCTACTCCGGGACAGCGAACTATGGCTACACCTTC | CASSLYSGTANYGYTF
TRBJ1-6 | NA | NA | TRBV5-1 | TGCGCCAGCAGAAAACAGGGATGGAATTCACCCCTCCACTTT | CASRKQGWNSPLHF
TRBJ1-4 | NA | NA | TRBV5-6 | TGTGCCAGCAGCTTGTTCAGGCGTTCAACTAATGAAAAACTGTTTTTT | CASSLFRRSTNEKLFF
TRBJ1-5 | NA | NA | TRBV7-3 | TGTGCCAGCAGCTTGGACAGCAATCAGCCCCAGCATTTT | CASSLDSNQPQHF
TRBJ1-6 | NA | NA | TRBV30 | TGTGCCTGGAGTGTCGGACCGATTGTACATTCACCCCTCCACTTT | CAWSVGPIVHSPLHF
TRBJ2-1 | NA | NA | TRBV27 | TGTGCCAGCAGCCCAACTTACGTCACGGAGCAGTTCTTC | CASSPTYVTEQFF
TRBJ2-7 | NA | NA | TRBV25-1 | TGTGCCAGCAGACTACCTTTAGGACGGCGCCTCGAGCAGTACTTC | CASRLPLGRRLEQYF
TRBJ2-1 | once | NA | TRBV27 | TGTGCCAGCAGTTACCGGACGGCCCCCTACAATGAGCAGTTCTTC | CASSYRTAPYNEQFF
TRBJ1-2 | NA | NA | TRBV6-1 | TGTGCCATCAGTGACCCTGACAGATATGGCTACACCTTC | CAISDPDRYGYTF
TRBJ2-5 | NA | NA | TRBV5-1 | TGCGCCAGCAGCTTTGGGCATTACCAAGAGACCCAGTACTTC | CASSFGHYQETQYF
TRBJ1-1 | NA | TRBD1 | TRBV30 | TGTGCCTGGAGTAGGGGGGGACAGCCGAACACTGAAGCTTTCTTT | CAWSRGGQPNTEAFF